The 3 T cell receptor beta chains below all came from one sample that was sequenced in a study of PD-1 blockade in classical Hodgkin lymphoma. All patients relapsed after autologous stem cell transplantation, and brentuximab vedotin exposure varied. The repertoire was sequenced with immunoSEQ multiplex PCR; TCRdb's copy has only in-frame clones and lacks some. The table records approximately 57,000 clones, 85% to 95% of them present only once. The source was peripheral blood mononuclear cells (PBMCs), collected before the second cycle of nivolumab. These receptors all come from a human donor with classical Hodgkin lymphoma.

This chain joins TRBV18 and TRBJ1-2, with D possibly TRBD1 on 6 matching bases. V shed 0 bases and J shed 4 bases, with 15 bases lying between them. The germline CDR1 and CDR2 sequences are KGHSH and LQKENI. CDR3 length equals 16 residues. In DNA form, the CDR3 reads TGTGCCAGCTCACCACCTTCTTTGGGGGGGCCCTATGGCTACACCTTC. Its protein is CASSPPSLGGPYGYTF.

The rearrangement joins TRBV19 to TRBJ1-1; D is unresolved. CDR3 length: 14 amino acids. Per the germline V gene, CDR1 is LNHDA and CDR2 is SQIVND (reference sequence). V lost 7 bases, J lost 2 bases, and 14 bases lay in between. The CDR3 is CASISRAANTEAFF. The CDR3 coding sequence is TGTGCCAGTATCTCACGGGCGGCTAACACTGAAGCTTTCTTT.

J is TRBJ1-2 and V is TRBV2, with 7 bases lining up with TRBD1. The CDR3 loop spans 16 amino acids. Germline trimming cut 6 bases from V and 8 bases from J; bases unmatched to any gene: 18. The germline V gene encodes CDR1 SNHLY and CDR2 FYNNEI. In DNA, the CDR3 is TGTGCCAGCAGCAAAGGGACAGCGCCGGAACGGGTGGGCTACACCTTC. As protein: CASSKGTAPERVGYTF.